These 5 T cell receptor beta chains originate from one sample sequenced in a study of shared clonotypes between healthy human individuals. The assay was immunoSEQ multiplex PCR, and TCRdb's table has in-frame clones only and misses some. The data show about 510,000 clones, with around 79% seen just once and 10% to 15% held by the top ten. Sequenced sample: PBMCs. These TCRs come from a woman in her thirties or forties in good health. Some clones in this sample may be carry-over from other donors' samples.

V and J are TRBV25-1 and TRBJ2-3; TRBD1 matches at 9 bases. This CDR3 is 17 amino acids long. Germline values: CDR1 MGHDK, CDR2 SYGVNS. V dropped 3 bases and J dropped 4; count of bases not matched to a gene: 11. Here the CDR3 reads CASSEGSTGGYSDTQYF. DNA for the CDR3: TGTGCCAGCAGTGAGGGGAGTACAGGGGGCTACTCAGATACGCAGTATTTT. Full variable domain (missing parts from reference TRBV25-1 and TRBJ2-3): EADIYQTPRYLVIGTGKKITLECSQTMGHDKMYWYQQDPGMELHLIHYSYGVNSTEKGDLSSESTVSRIRTEHFPLTLESARPSHTSQYLCASSEGSTGGYSDTQYFGPGTRLTVL.

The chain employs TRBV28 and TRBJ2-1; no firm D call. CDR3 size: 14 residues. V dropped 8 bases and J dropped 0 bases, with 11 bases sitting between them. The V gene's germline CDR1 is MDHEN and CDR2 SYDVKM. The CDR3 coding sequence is TGTGCCAGCGGATCCCAAAGCTCCTACAATGAGCAGTTCTTC. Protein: CASGSQSSYNEQFF.

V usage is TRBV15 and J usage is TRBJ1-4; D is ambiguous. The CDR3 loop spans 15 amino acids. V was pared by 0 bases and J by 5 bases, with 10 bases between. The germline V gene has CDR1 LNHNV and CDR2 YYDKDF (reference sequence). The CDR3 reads CATSREKGLNEKLFF. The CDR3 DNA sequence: TGTGCCACCAGCAGAGAAAAGGGCCTAAATGAAAAACTGTTTTTT.

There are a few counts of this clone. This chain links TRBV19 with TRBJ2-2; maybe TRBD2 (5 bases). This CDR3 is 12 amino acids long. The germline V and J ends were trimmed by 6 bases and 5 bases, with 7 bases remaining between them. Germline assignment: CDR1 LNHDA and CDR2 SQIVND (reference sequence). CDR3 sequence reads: CASRAVTGELFF. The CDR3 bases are TGTGCCAGTAGAGCGGTGACCGGGGAGCTGTTTTTT.

CDR3 in DNA: TGTGCCTGGAGTGTACAAGCGGGGATATACAATGAGCAGTTCTTC. This codes for CAWSVQAGIYNEQFF. The V gene is TRBV30, the J gene TRBJ2-1; 7 bases align to TRBD2. The junction had 6 bases not matched to a gene; V was cut back by 0 bases and J by 4 bases. The CDR3 spans 15 residues. The V gene's germline CDR1 is GTSNPN and CDR2 SVGIG (reference sequence).